This T cell receptor beta chain derives from a study of shared clonotypes between healthy human individuals. Study outcomes and limitations: The study found 4.5% to 5% of naive CD4 clonotypes shared across a few donors.

Naive CD8 isolation took CD45RO-negative cells positively selected for CCR7 and excluded terminally differentiated effector memory CD45RA+ cells. Donation came from healthy HIV-negative adults that had no recent acute infections or vaccinations. The table came from immunoSEQ multiplex PCR; TCRdb's copy has only in-frame clones and leaves some out. The sample shows millions of clones, roughly 95% of them seen only once. About this clone itself: The antigen is not known. Different DNA sequences within this sample yield the same CDR3.

This CDR3 comprises 16 residues. Germline CDR1 is SGHNT and CDR2 is YENEEA. After removal of 6 bases from V and 1 base from J, the junction contained 5 bases not matched to a gene. The sequencing input was naive CD8+ T cells sorted from blood. This chain links TRBV11-3 with TRBJ2-3, with 12 bases identical to TRBD2. This receptor was identified in a man aged 18-30 years in good health. CDR3 sequence (DNA): TGTGCCAGCAGTACCCGACTAGCGGGGGGCACAGATACGCAGTATTTT. Its translation: CASSTRLAGGTDTQYF.